The 30 T cell receptor beta chains listed next were all sequenced from one sample in a study of T cells in Graves' hyperthyroidism and ophthalmopathy. Using RNA transcripts as the source, TCR beta CDR3 regions were amplified. The TCR CDR3 was amplified in a first-round RT-PCR using the HTBI primer set. TCRdb called the multiplex PCR reads again in MiXCR, with one record for every CDR3 protein. The table lists about 270,000 distinct CDR3 sequences, 20% to 25% of them singletons. The sequenced sample was blood. The receptors originated from a young man with Graves' ophthalmopathy.

This clonotype has just a few counts. For the CDR3, the DNA is TGTGCCACCAGTTCTAGCGGCCCTTACAATGAGCAGTTCTTC. Protein: CATSSSGPYNEQFF. V gene TRBV24-1 combines with J gene TRBJ2-1, with 7 bases fitting TRBD2. Germline V gene data show CDR1 as KGHDR and CDR2 as SFDVKD. The CDR3 totals 14 residues. Trimming cost V 6 bases and J 4 bases; bases outside gene matches: 5.

This clonotype showed up just a few times. This chain uses TRBV2 with TRBJ1-2, with D perhaps TRBD1 (6 bases). Between the trimmed V and J ends, which lost 5 bases and 0 bases, there was a span of 16 bases. From germline, CDR1 is SNHLY and CDR2 FYNNEI. The CDR3 is 16 amino acids. The chain's CDR3 is CASSMAGASANYGYTF. The DNA for the CDR3 is TGTGCCAGCAGTATGGCAGGGGCCTCAGCTAACTATGGCTACACCTTC.

A few counts support this clonotype. V is TRBV6-1 and J is TRBJ1-1; D ambiguous. Germline V lookup: CDR1 MNHNS, CDR2 SASEGT. Trimming cost V 5 bases and J 5 bases, with 18 bases left between them. The CDR3 spans 15 residues. The CDR3 protein is CASSYSYSGGTEAFF. DNA of the CDR3: TGTGCCAGCAGTTACTCATACAGTGGAGGAACTGAAGCTTTCTTT.

This clonotype was seen more than once but under ten times. The chain employs TRBV7-2 and TRBJ2-3; D unresolved. V was clipped by 4 bases and J by 6 bases, with 8 bases between them. Germline V gene sequence: CDR1 SGHTA, CDR2 FQGNSA. This CDR3 has 12 residues. The CDR3 sequence is CASSYTSDTQYF. In DNA form, the CDR3 reads TGTGCCAGCAGCTACACCTCCGATACGCAGTATTTT. Looking up the rest from reference TRBV7-2 and TRBJ2-3 gives the full variable domain: GAGVSQSPSNKVTEKGKDVELRCDPISGHTALYWYRQSLGQGLEFLIYFQGNSAPDKSGLPSDRFSAERTGGSVSTLTIQRTQQEDSAVYLCASSYTSDTQYFGPGTRLTVL.

The chain joins TRBV6-1 to TRBJ1-1; D perhaps matches TRBD1 (5 bases). There are 15 residues in the CDR3. CDR1 is MNHNS, CDR2 SASEGT, per germline. V lost 1 base, J lost 5 bases, and 14 bases lay in between. CDR3 sequence reads: CASSEGTRVWTEAFF. DNA of the CDR3: TGTGCCAGCAGTGAAGGGACACGCGTTTGGACTGAAGCTTTCTTT.

The chain uses TRBV7-9 and TRBJ1-1; D is undetermined. CDR3 length: 12 amino acids. V was pared by 1 base and J by 11 bases, with 11 bases between. Germline assignment: CDR1 SEHNR and CDR2 FQNEAQ (reference sequence). The CDR3 region has the DNA TGTGCCAGCAGCTTAGAGGCAGGCCGGGCTTTCTTT. Its protein product is CASSLEAGRAFF.

This clonotype appeared a single time. The CDR3 carries no conserved terminal phenylalanine or tryptophan, so it likely arises from a read error. This chain connects TRBV18 to TRBJ2-7, with TRBD1 identical over 7 bases. Germline loops: CDR1 KGHSH, CDR2 LQKENI. The V and J ends lost 5 bases and 2 bases, in that order; junction bases with no gene match: 6. The CDR3 consists of 14 residues. The CDR3, as DNA: TGTGCCAGCTCATCCCGGGACAGAGCCTACGAGCAGTACCTC. Translating it yields CASSSRDRAYEQYL.

This clonotype was counted between two and nine times. The chain recombines TRBV15 with TRBJ1-5, with 7 bases aligning to TRBD1. Looked up from germline, CDR1 is LNHNV and CDR2 is YYDKDF (reference sequence). CDR3 length equals 17 residues. The J segment lost 2 bases and the V segment lost 3 bases, leaving 10 bases of the junction unmatched. This CDR3 reads CATSSAETGTGNQPQHF. In DNA, the CDR3 is TGTGCCACCAGCAGCGCCGAGACAGGGACGGGCAATCAGCCCCAGCATTTT.

The V call is TRBV28, the J call TRBJ2-5, with D maybe TRBD2 (5 bases). This CDR3 spans 12 amino acids. The germline gives CDR1 MDHEN, CDR2 SYDVKM. Trimming removed 7 bases at V and 5 bases at J, with 11 bases between. DNA of the CDR3: TGTGCCAGCACTTCGGGAAAGGAGACCCAGTACTTC. Encoded protein: CASTSGKETQYF. The full variable domain, rest sourced from reference TRBV28 and TRBJ2-5, is DVKVTQSSRYLVKRTGEKVFLECVQDMDHENMFWYRQDPGLGLRLIYFSYDVKMKEKGDIPEGYSVSREKKERFSLILESASTNQTSMYLCASTSGKETQYFGPGTRLLVL.

The chain is built from TRBV28 and TRBJ2-1; no firm D call. Germline V lookup: CDR1 MDHEN, CDR2 SYDVKM. This CDR3 comprises 12 residues. Trimming took off 5 bases at V and 7 bases at J, with 9 bases between the two ends. CDR3 sequence reads: CASSEMKNEQFF. The DNA for the CDR3 is TGTGCCAGCAGTGAAATGAAGAATGAGCAGTTCTTC. The complete variable domain, with remaining parts taken from reference TRBV28 and TRBJ2-1, reads DVKVTQSSRYLVKRTGEKVFLECVQDMDHENMFWYRQDPGLGLRLIYFSYDVKMKEKGDIPEGYSVSREKKERFSLILESASTNQTSMYLCASSEMKNEQFFGPGTRLTVL.

This clonotype has ten or more counts. The CDR3 DNA sequence: TGTGCCAGCAGCGTAGATTCCAGGGCTAGCGGACAAGAGACCCAGTACTTC. Translated: CASSVDSRASGQETQYF. The chain employs TRBV9 and TRBJ2-5, with TRBD2 matching over 7 bases. This CDR3 comprises 17 residues. The ends lost 0 bases at V and 2 bases at J; junction bases unmatched: 10. Germline V gene data show CDR1 as SGDLS and CDR2 as YYNGEE.

The chain couples TRBV29-1 to TRBJ1-2, with TRBD1 matching 8 bases. Looked up from germline, CDR1 is SQVTM and CDR2 is ANQGSEA. The V segment lost 7 bases and the J segment 7 bases; nucleotides outside the gene matches: 8. The CDR3 contains 12 residues. The DNA for the CDR3 is TGCAGCGCCCGGACAGGGAGCGGTGGCTACACCTTC. Translation: CSARTGSGGYTF.

The chain links TRBV3-1 to TRBJ2-3; D remains unclear. Trimming pared 0 bases from V and 0 bases from J, leaving 7 bases between. The germline V gene has CDR1 LGHDT and CDR2 YNNKEL (reference sequence). This CDR3 is 15 amino acids long. CDR3: CASSQDIVSTDTQYF. The CDR3 DNA reads as TGTGCCAGCAGCCAAGATATTGTTAGCACAGATACGCAGTATTTT.

This clonotype was seen more than once but under ten times. The chain carries TRBV11-3 and TRBJ2-7; 10 bases agree with TRBD2. The CDR3 contains 16 residues. Germline CDR1 is SGHNT and CDR2 is YENEEA. With V trimmed by 2 bases and J by 7 bases, 11 bases remained unmatched. CDR3 loop: CASSLRSSGRAGEQYF. DNA of the CDR3: TGTGCCAGCAGCTTAAGATCTAGCGGGAGAGCTGGGGAGCAGTACTTC.

As regards this clonotype: The germline gene is not matched at one end of the junction; a read error may be the cause. This chain links TRBV7-9 with TRBJ2-1, with D tentatively TRBD2 (6 bases). There are 16 residues in the CDR3. CDR1 is SEHNR, CDR2 FQNEAQ, per germline (reference sequence). The CDR3 region has the DNA TGTGCCAGCAGGCCCGCTGGCGGGAAAGGCAGCAATGAGCGGTTCTTC. This encodes CASRPAGGKGSNERFF.

This clonotype occurred a few times. The J gene is TRBJ2-2, the V gene TRBV5-6; 11 bases match TRBD1. The CDR3 covers 16 residues. Germline V CDR1 and CDR2: SGHDT, YYEEEE. The V gene end was trimmed by 4 bases and the J gene end by 4 bases; junction bases not matched to a gene: 6. The CDR3 sequence: CASSQDRGPRTGELFF. The CDR3 DNA reads TGTGCCAGCAGCCAGGACAGGGGGCCCCGCACCGGGGAGCTGTTTTTT. Variable domain in full (rest from reference TRBV5-6 and TRBJ2-2): DAGVTQSPTHLIKTRGQQVTLRCSPKSGHDTVSWYQQALGQGPQFIFQYYEEEERQRGNFPDRFSGHQFPNYSSELNVNALLLGDSALYLCASSQDRGPRTGELFFGEGSRLTVL.

This rearrangement joins TRBV20-1 to TRBJ2-1; 8 positions agree with TRBD2. The CDR3 has 16 residues. The trim removed 5 bases at V and 0 bases at J, leaving 9 bases unmatched. Germline V gives CDR1 DFQATT, CDR2 SNEGSKA (reference sequence). The CDR3, as DNA: TGCAGTGCTCCTCGGACTAGCTCCAGCTCCTACAATGAGCAGTTCTTC. Amino acid sequence: CSAPRTSSSSYNEQFF.

This clonotype was counted ten times or more. The V gene is TRBV28, the J gene TRBJ1-6; 7 bases align to TRBD1. Germline V CDR1 and CDR2: MDHEN, SYDVKM. Unmatched junction bases numbered 9, after V lost 6 bases and J lost 10 bases. The CDR3 runs to 14 residues. CDR3 sequence: CASRDNRGGSPLHF. CDR3 sequence (DNA): TGTGCCAGCAGAGATAACAGGGGAGGGTCACCCCTCCACTTT. The entire variable domain, with the rest obtained from reference TRBV28 and TRBJ1-6, is as follows: DVKVTQSSRYLVKRTGEKVFLECVQDMDHENMFWYRQDPGLGLRLIYFSYDVKMKEKGDIPEGYSVSREKKERFSLILESASTNQTSMYLCASRDNRGGSPLHFGNGTRLTVT.

This clonotype was counted a few times. DNA of the CDR3: TGTGCTAGTGGTTTGATGGGGACAGGGCCCACCGGGGAGCTGTTTTTT. Its protein product is CASGLMGTGPTGELFF. This chain uses TRBV12-5 with TRBJ2-2; the match to TRBD1 covers 9 bases. The CDR3 runs to 16 residues. Germline V lookup: CDR1 LGHNT, CDR2 FRNRAP. V gave up 2 bases and J gave up 4 bases; unmatched junction bases: 5. Full variable domain (rest looked up from reference TRBV12-5 and TRBJ2-2): DARVTQTPRHKVTEMGQEVTMRCQPILGHNTVFWYRQTMMQGLELLAYFRNRAPLDDSGMPKDRFSAEMPDATLATLKIQPSEPRDSAVYFCASGLMGTGPTGELFFGEGSRLTVL.

The sample holds many counts of this clonotype. The chain joins TRBV6-1 to TRBJ1-2, with D possibly matching TRBD1 (5 bases). CDR3 length equals 13 residues. V was trimmed by 6 bases and J by 1 base, leaving 9 bases between them. The germline CDR1 and CDR2 sequences are MNHNS and SASEGT. The CDR3 DNA sequence: TGTGCCAGCAGGATAGACAGTAACTATGGCTACACCTTC. Translating gives CASRIDSNYGYTF.

This clonotype was observed a few times. The chain recombines TRBV6-1 with TRBJ1-1; weak D call: TRBD1 (5 bases). CDR3 length: 13 amino acids. Looked up from germline, CDR1 is MNHNS and CDR2 is SASEGT. Trimming left V 3 bases short and J 6 bases short, with 11 bases between. The CDR3 is CASSEVGEAEAFF. The CDR3 DNA follows: TGTGCCAGCAGTGAGGTAGGGGAGGCTGAAGCTTTCTTT.

This clonotype was counted between two and nine times. CDR3 in amino acids: CASSSKHIQGPKPIYEQYF. The CDR3 coding sequence is TGCGCCAGCAGCTCTAAGCACATCCAAGGCCCTAAACCAATCTACGAGCAGTACTTC. The genes are TRBV5-1 and TRBJ2-7; D not certain. The CDR3 runs to 19 residues. CDR1 and CDR2 (germline): SGHRS, YFSETQ. V gave up 3 bases and J gave up 3 bases, with 28 bases separating them.

The chain links TRBV27 to TRBJ1-1; D is possibly TRBD1 (5 bases). Trimming cost V 8 bases and J 8 bases, with 12 bases left between them. The CDR3 length is 11 residues. Germline V gene lookup returns CDR1 MNHEY and CDR2 SMNVEV (reference sequence). The CDR3 protein is CASLEGREAFF. The CDR3, as DNA: TGTGCCAGCCTGGAGGGGAGGGAAGCTTTCTTT.

The chain uses TRBV24-1 and TRBJ1-5; D unresolved. The V gene's germline CDR1 is KGHDR and CDR2 SFDVKD. The CDR3 sequence is 16 residues long. V shed 4 bases and J shed 2 bases, with 14 bases lying between them. CDR3 nucleotide sequence: TGTGCCACCAGTGAGGCGGGCCGGTCGGGCAATCAGCCCCAGCATTTT. This translates into CATSEAGRSGNQPQHF.

This rearrangement joins TRBV5-1 to TRBJ2-1, with 10 bases matching TRBD2. Germline CDR1 SGHRS, CDR2 YFSETQ. The CDR3 extends over 15 amino acids. Trimming took 0 bases from V and 9 from J; bases not matched to a gene: 6. CDR3 nucleotides: TGCGCCAGCAGCTTGGGAGCTAGCGGGAGTGGTGAGCAGTTCTTC. This encodes CASSLGASGSGEQFF.

This clonotype was found a few times. CDR3 nucleotide sequence: TGCAGTGCACACCCTCTCAGGGGCTCGGACACTGAAGCTTTCTTT. As protein: CSAHPLRGSDTEAFF. J is TRBJ1-1 and V is TRBV20-1, with D possibly TRBD1 on 6 matching bases. V gave up 6 bases and J gave up 3 bases, with 20 bases separating them. The CDR3 consists of 15 residues. CDR1 DFQATT and CDR2 SNEGSKA come from the germline V gene (reference sequence).

The chain links TRBV29-1 to TRBJ2-5; D is possibly TRBD2 (5 bases). Germline V CDR1 and CDR2: SQVTM, ANQGSEA. CDR3 length: 12 amino acids. The V and J ends lost 2 bases and 4 bases respectively, with 8 bases between them. CDR3 nucleotides: TGCAGCGTTGAACTAGCTCCAGAGACCCAGTACTTC. Translated, it gives CSVELAPETQYF.

Only a few counts were recorded for this clonotype. This chain links TRBV20-1 with TRBJ1-5; 7 positions match TRBD1. The V gene's germline CDR1 is DFQATT and CDR2 SNEGSKA (reference sequence). The V segment lost 2 bases and the J segment 2 bases; nucleotides outside the gene matches: 6. The CDR3 covers 15 residues. The CDR3 reads CSARRTGEGNQPQHF. The DNA for the CDR3 is TGCAGTGCTAGAAGGACAGGAGAGGGCAATCAGCCCCAGCATTTT.

This clonotype was found a few times. This chain links TRBV15 with TRBJ1-3; D gene unclear. Trimming took off 0 bases at V and 4 bases at J, with 10 bases between the two ends. This CDR3 contains 15 residues. Germline V lookup: CDR1 LNHNV, CDR2 YYDKDF (reference sequence). The CDR3 sequence: CATSRELGAGNTIYF. In DNA form, the CDR3 reads TGTGCCACCAGCAGAGAGTTGGGCGCCGGAAACACCATATATTTT.

At least ten counts were recorded for this clonotype. The chain links TRBV5-1 to TRBJ2-7, with D possibly being TRBD1 (6 bases). CDR1 and CDR2 from the germline V gene are SGHRS and YFSETQ. V gave up 4 bases and J gave up 2 bases, with 16 bases separating them. This CDR3 is built from 15 residues. The chain's CDR3 is CASSRSAQGTYEQYF. As DNA, the CDR3 is TGCGCCAGCAGCAGATCGGCACAGGGTACCTACGAGCAGTACTTC. The whole variable domain, remainder taken from reference TRBV5-1 and TRBJ2-7, is KAGVTQTPRYLIKTRGQQVTLSCSPISGHRSVSWYQQTPGQGLQFLFEYFSETQRNKGNFPGRFSGRQFSNSRSEMNVSTLELGDSALYLCASSRSAQGTYEQYFGPGTRLTVT.